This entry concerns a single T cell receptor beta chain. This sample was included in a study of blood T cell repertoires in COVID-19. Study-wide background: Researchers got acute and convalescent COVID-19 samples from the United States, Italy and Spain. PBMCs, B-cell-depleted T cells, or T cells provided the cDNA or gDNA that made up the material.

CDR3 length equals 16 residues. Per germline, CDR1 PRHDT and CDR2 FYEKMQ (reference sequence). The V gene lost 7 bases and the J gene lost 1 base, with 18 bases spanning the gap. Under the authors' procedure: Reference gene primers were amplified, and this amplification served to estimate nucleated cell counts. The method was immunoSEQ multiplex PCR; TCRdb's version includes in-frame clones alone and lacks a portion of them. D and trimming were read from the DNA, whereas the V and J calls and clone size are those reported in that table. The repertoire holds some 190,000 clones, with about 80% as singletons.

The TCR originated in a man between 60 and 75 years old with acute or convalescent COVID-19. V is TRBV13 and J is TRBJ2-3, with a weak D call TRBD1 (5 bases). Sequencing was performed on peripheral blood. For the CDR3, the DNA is TGTGCCAGCACCTTCGTTAGGGGTTCGGGCACAGATACGCAGTATTTT. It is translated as CASTFVRGSGTDTQYF.